Listed below are T cell receptor beta chains from one sample, sequenced in a study of blood T cell repertoires in COVID-19. Produced via immunoSEQ multiplex PCR; TCRdb's table is partial and in-frame only. The data hold over 150,000 clones, with around 85% observed a single time. The sample taken for sequencing was peripheral blood. Receptors were obtained from a man aged 55 to 69 with COVID-19, enrolled during active disease. Each CDR3 is given with its conserved first and last residue. A D gene is named only where the DNA matches it firmly. Where a row states a size, it is once, few, many or the class of an expanded clone; other rows omit it.

v_call	d_call	j_call	clone_size	cdr3_aa	cdr3_nt
TRBV3-1/TRBV3-2	.	TRBJ1-4	.	CASSLMGGEKLFF	TGTGCCAGCAGCCTCATGGGGGGAGAAAAACTGTTTTTT
TRBV28	.	TRBJ2-4	.	CASSPNPGQLAKNIQYF	TGTGCCAGCAGCCCAAACCCCGGACAGCTAGCCAAAAACATTCAGTACTTC
TRBV6-5	TRBD1	TRBJ2-1	many	CASSYLTGIRNEQFF	TGTGCCAGCAGTTACTTGACAGGGATCCGGAATGAGCAGTTCTTC
TRBV7-6	.	TRBJ1-4	.	CASTTGITNEKLFF	TGTGCCAGCACCACCGGGATTACTAATGAAAAACTGTTTTTT
TRBV19	.	TRBJ2-1	.	CASTLAHTSYNEQFF	TGTGCCAGTACCTTAGCGCATACCTCCTACAATGAGCAGTTCTTC
TRBV12-3/TRBV12-4	.	TRBJ2-5	once	CASSLGVRETQYF	TGTGCCAGCAGTTTAGGGGTGCGGGAGACCCAGTACTTC
TRBV3-1/TRBV3-2	TRBD2	TRBJ2-1	few	CASSQDKLAGLNEQFF	TGTGCCAGCAGCCAAGATAAACTAGCGGGATTAAATGAGCAGTTCTTC
TRBV25-1	TRBD1	TRBJ1-6	.	CASNGGQGNNSPLHF	TGTGCCAGCAACGGAGGACAGGGCAATAATTCACCCCTCCACTTT
TRBV19	.	TRBJ2-7	few	CASSDLGTGIHEQYF	TGTGCCAGTAGTGACCTCGGAACAGGGATTCACGAGCAGTACTTC
TRBV27	.	TRBJ1-6	.	CASSATYNSPLHF	TGTGCCAGCAGTGCTACCTATAATTCACCCCTCCACTTT
TRBV5-4	TRBD1	TRBJ1-1	.	CASSSSDRVNTEAFF	TGTGCCAGCAGCTCCTCCGACAGGGTGAACACTGAAGCTTTCTTT
TRBV5-1	.	TRBJ1-1	.	CASSPDSYTEAFF	TGCGCCAGCAGCCCTGACAGTTACACTGAAGCTTTCTTT
TRBV27	TRBD1	TRBJ2-4	.	CASKGPTGDRKNIQYF	TGTGCCAGCAAGGGTCCCACAGGGGATCGCAAAAACATTCAGTACTTC
TRBV24-1	.	TRBJ1-4	.	CATSAWEGTNEKLFF	TGTGCCACCAGTGCTTGGGAGGGGACTAATGAAAAACTGTTTTTT
TRBV6-5	TRBD1	TRBJ1-2	.	CASTPTGTGGSGYTF	TGTGCCAGCACCCCAACCGGGACAGGGGGCAGTGGCTACACCTTC
TRBV18	TRBD1	TRBJ1-1	.	CASSPILQGSTEAFF	TGTGCCAGCTCACCGATCTTACAGGGGTCCACTGAAGCTTTCTTT
TRBV5-1	TRBD1	TRBJ2-1	.	CASSSGQSYNEQFF	TGCGCCAGTTCGTCGGGACAGAGTTACAATGAGCAGTTCTTC
TRBV28	TRBD2	TRBJ2-3	.	CASRSGGAGTDTQYF	TGTGCCAGCAGGAGCGGGGGGGCGGGCACAGATACGCAGTATTTT
TRBV2	TRBD2	TRBJ2-3	.	CASKPGLAGGYDTQYF	TGTGCCAGCAAACCGGGACTAGCGGGAGGCTACGATACGCAGTATTTT
TRBV15	TRBD1	TRBJ1-3	once	CATSTTRDRATNTIYF	TGTGCCACCAGCACAACCCGGGACAGGGCAACAAACACCATATATTTT
TRBV7-9	.	TRBJ2-7	.	CASSLQGYEQYF	TGTGCCAGCAGTTTACAGGGCTACGAGCAGTACTTC
TRBV2	.	TRBJ2-1	.	CASRATESSYNEQFF	TGTGCCAGCAGAGCCACCGAGAGCTCCTACAATGAGCAGTTCTTC
TRBV7-2	.	TRBJ2-5	.	CASSLGTGETQYF	TGTGCCAGCAGCTTAGGAACAGGCGAGACCCAGTACTTC
TRBV7-8	TRBD1	TRBJ1-4	.	CASGGNRGYEKLFF	TGTGCCAGCGGGGGGAACAGGGGATATGAAAAACTGTTTTTT
TRBV28	.	TRBJ1-3	.	CASSQGHTGNTIYF	TGTGCCAGCAGTCAGGGCCATACTGGAAACACCATATATTTT
TRBV28	TRBD1	TRBJ1-1	.	CASSGTGDRPNTEAFF	TGTGCCAGCAGTGGGACAGGGGACCGTCCGAACACTGAAGCTTTCTTT
TRBV5-6	TRBD1	TRBJ1-5	.	CASSLARDRINQPQHF	TGTGCCAGCAGCTTGGCTAGGGACAGAATCAATCAGCCCCAGCATTTT
TRBV28	TRBD1	TRBJ1-6	.	CASSPSRGDNSPLHF	TGTGCCAGCAGTCCATCCAGGGGGGATAATTCACCCCTCCACTTT
TRBV11-2	TRBD2	TRBJ2-5	.	CASSLSGGSGQETQYF	TGTGCCAGCAGCTTATCGGGCGGGAGCGGCCAAGAGACCCAGTACTTC
TRBV27	TRBD2	TRBJ2-5	few	CASSLGLAGGYQETQYF	TGTGCCAGCAGTTTAGGGCTAGCGGGGGGGTACCAAGAGACCCAGTACTTC
TRBV4-3	TRBD1	TRBJ1-2	.	CASSQAGGAFGYTF	TGCGCCAGCAGCCAGGCAGGGGGCGCGTTTGGCTACACCTTC
TRBV5-6	TRBD2	TRBJ2-1	.	CASSPYGGGLNEQFF	TGTGCCAGCAGCCCTTACGGCGGGGGGCTTAATGAGCAGTTCTTC